One and the same sample provided the 20 T cell receptor beta chains below, sequenced in a study of blood T cell repertoires in COVID-19. Data came from immunoSEQ multiplex PCR; TCRdb stores just in-frame clones and leaves some out. Of roughly 53,000 clones in the sample, around four fifths were seen once. The sample comprised peripheral blood. The receptor source for this set is a man in his fifties with acute or convalescent COVID-19.

V usage is TRBV30 and J usage is TRBJ1-5; D is perhaps TRBD1 (6 bases). Trimming took 2 bases from V and 6 from J, leaving 11 bases between them. Germline V lookup: CDR1 GTSNPN, CDR2 SVGIG (reference sequence). The CDR3 sequence is 13 residues long. The CDR3 loop is CAWSRLDSQPQHF. CDR3 DNA: TGTGCCTGGAGTCGGCTGGACAGTCAGCCCCAGCATTTT.

For this clone: At one boundary the junction diverges from the germline segment, which might be a read error. CDR3 region: CASREGRQGSYEQYF. In DNA, the CDR3 is TGTGCCAGCAGGGAAGGACGACAGGGTTCCTACGAGCAGTACTTC. This chain links TRBV6-1 with TRBJ2-7, with 7 bases aligning to TRBD1. From germline, CDR1 is MNHNS and CDR2 SASEGT. The CDR3 loop spans 15 amino acids.

The rearrangement links TRBV5-4 to TRBJ1-5, with 8 positions matching TRBD1. Germline values: CDR1 SGHNT, CDR2 YYREEE (reference sequence). The CDR3 has 13 amino acids. Trimming cost V 3 bases and J 7 bases; bases outside gene matches: 3. CDR3 nucleotide sequence: TGTGCCAGCAGCTCCGACAGGGGCCAGCCCCAGCATTTT. Its translation is CASSSDRGQPQHF.

J is TRBJ2-1 and V is TRBV7-9, with TRBD2 matching over 9 bases. This CDR3 has 16 amino acids. V dropped 3 bases and J dropped 2; count of bases not matched to a gene: 5. Germline CDR1 SEHNR, CDR2 FQNEAQ (reference sequence). The CDR3 sequence is CASSFSTSGPYNEQFF. Here the CDR3 DNA reads TGTGCCAGCAGCTTCTCGACTAGCGGACCCTACAATGAGCAGTTCTTC.

This clone was recorded once. V usage is TRBV25-1 and J usage is TRBJ1-1, with TRBD1 matching over 7 bases. CDR3 length equals 13 residues. J lost 7 bases, V lost 0 bases, and 2 bases had no gene match. Germline CDR1 is MGHDK and CDR2 is SYGVNS. The CDR3 DNA reads as TGTGCCAGCAGTGAATATGGGGACAGTGAAGCTTTCTTT. Translated, it gives CASSEYGDSEAFF.

The chain employs TRBV27 and TRBJ1-6, with TRBD1 matching over 8 bases. This CDR3 contains 13 residues. Trimming removed 3 bases from V and 9 bases from J; junction bases left unmatched: 1. The germline V gene has CDR1 MNHEY and CDR2 SMNVEV (reference sequence). The CDR3 sequence: CASSFQGASPLHF. The CDR3 DNA reads as TGTGCCAGCAGTTTCCAGGGGGCTTCACCCCTCCACTTT.

The V and J genes are TRBV20-1 and TRBJ1-5; D is possibly TRBD1 (6 bases). Germline CDR1 is DFQATT and CDR2 is SNEGSKA (reference sequence). The CDR3 has 13 residues. V lost 3 bases and J lost 5, with 11 bases in between. The CDR3 spells CSASQQGDQPQHF. CDR3 sequence (DNA): TGCAGTGCTAGTCAACAGGGAGATCAGCCCCAGCATTTT.

This clone has a single count. The CDR3 sequence: CASSVGEGRGGYTF. Written as DNA, the CDR3 is TGTGCCAGCAGCGTAGGTGAGGGAAGAGGTGGCTACACCTTC. This sequence joins TRBV9 and TRBJ1-2; D gene unclear. The ends were cut back, 0 bases at V and 7 bases at J, with 13 bases in the middle. Germline V CDR1 and CDR2: SGDLS, YYNGEE. The length of the CDR3 is 14 residues.

The chain employs TRBV4-1 and TRBJ2-2, with D possibly TRBD2 on 6 matching bases. The germline CDR1 and CDR2 sequences are MGHRA and YSYEKL. V shed 2 bases and J shed 5 bases, with 9 bases lying between them. The CDR3 length is 14 residues. CDR3 sequence: CASSQFGGTGELFF. The DNA for the CDR3 is TGCGCCAGCAGCCAATTCGGGGGTACCGGGGAGCTGTTTTTT.

The V call is TRBV7-3, the J call TRBJ2-5; TRBD2 is a possible D gene (6 bases). The CDR3 has 14 residues. Germline-derived CDR1 and CDR2 are SGHTA and FQGTGA. Trimming left V 5 bases short and J 3 bases short, with 13 bases between. The DNA of the CDR3 is TGTGCCAGCAGCCCCGCGGCGGGGAAAGAGACCCAGTACTTC. Its protein is CASSPAAGKETQYF.

The rearrangement uses TRBV7-3 and TRBJ2-2; TRBD2 matches at 8 bases. V dropped 4 bases and J dropped 4; count of bases not matched to a gene: 11. Germline V gene data show CDR1 as SGHTA and CDR2 as FQGTGA. The CDR3 has 17 amino acids. The CDR3 DNA reads TGTGCCAGCAGCTCGCCCACTATGCGGGGGGCCACCGGGGAGCTGTTTTTT. Its protein is CASSSPTMRGATGELFF.

This clone showed up just a few times. The CDR3: CASGWGLVGQPQHF. In DNA, the CDR3 is TGTGCTAGTGGTTGGGGACTTGTCGGTCAGCCCCAGCATTTT. The genes are TRBV12-5 and TRBJ1-5, with TRBD1 as a possible D gene (5 bases). Germline-derived CDR1 and CDR2 are LGHNT and FRNRAP. V dropped 4 bases and J dropped 6 bases, with 13 bases sitting between them. The CDR3 loop spans 14 amino acids.

The chain is built from TRBV3-1 (or the pseudogene TRBV3-2) and TRBJ1-2; 7 bases are a match to TRBD1. This CDR3 has 13 amino acids. Per the germline V gene, CDR1 is LGHDT and CDR2 is YNNKEL (reference sequence). J was trimmed by 6 bases and V by 1 base; bases with no gene match: 2. The CDR3 loop reads CASSQGQGNGYTF. In DNA form, the CDR3 reads TGTGCCAGCAGCCAAGGACAGGGTAATGGCTACACCTTC.

This chain joins TRBV27 and TRBJ1-2, with 8 bases matching TRBD1. The CDR3 is made up of 15 amino acids. V was clipped by 6 bases and J by 1 base; unmatched bases: 7. CDR1 and CDR2 (germline): MNHEY, SMNVEV (reference sequence). The CDR3 coding sequence is TGTGCCAGCAGGAACACCAGGGGGCTTAACTATGGCTACACCTTC. It is translated as CASRNTRGLNYGYTF.

V and J are TRBV15 and TRBJ1-5; D is unclear. This CDR3 is built from 16 residues. Germline V gene lookup returns CDR1 LNHNV and CDR2 YYDKDF (reference sequence). V lost 0 bases to trimming and J lost 4 bases, with 13 bases between them. CDR3 sequence reads: CATSRDRDSWNQPQHF. The DNA for the CDR3 is TGTGCCACCAGCAGAGATCGGGATAGTTGGAATCAGCCCCAGCATTTT.

This clone was picked up a small number of times. This rearrangement joins TRBV18 to TRBJ1-2; a possible D gene is TRBD1 (5 bases). Germline lookup yields CDR1 KGHSH and CDR2 LQKENI. This CDR3 is 14 amino acids long. The V end lost 3 bases, the J end lost 3 bases, and 11 bases lay between the germline ends. CDR3 coding DNA: TGTGCCAGCTCACCGAGGGGAGGCGACTATGGCTACACCTTC. Its protein is CASSPRGGDYGYTF.

The V call is TRBV15, the J call TRBJ2-3; TRBD2 matches 12 bases. With 4 bases clipped from V and 5 bases from J, the junction kept 4 bases outside the gene matches. CDR3 length equals 15 residues. The germline CDR1 and CDR2 sequences are LNHNV and YYDKDF (reference sequence). The CDR3 DNA sequence: TGTGCCACCAGCATACCACTAGCGGGGGGAGATACGCAGTATTTT. Protein product: CATSIPLAGGDTQYF.

The rearrangement uses TRBV4-1 and TRBJ2-3; 10 positions match TRBD2. The ends lost 1 base at V and 4 bases at J; junction bases unmatched: 5. From germline, CDR1 is MGHRA and CDR2 YSYEKL. The CDR3 length is 16 residues. Here the CDR3 reads CASSQGLAGRADTQYF. CDR3 DNA: TGCGCCAGCAGCCAAGGACTAGCGGGTCGAGCAGATACGCAGTATTTT.

The chain carries TRBV5-4 and TRBJ2-5; D is possibly TRBD1 (5 bases). Between the trimmed V and J ends, which lost 0 bases and 3 bases, there was a span of 9 bases. Germline lookup yields CDR1 SGHNT and CDR2 YYREEE (reference sequence). The CDR3 covers 14 residues. CDR3 in amino acids: CASSLEIGEETQYF. For the CDR3, the DNA is TGTGCCAGCAGCTTGGAGATAGGGGAAGAGACCCAGTACTTC.

The chain recombines TRBV5-1 with TRBJ2-5, with 8 bases matching TRBD1. The germline CDR1 and CDR2 sequences are SGHRS and YFSETQ. The junction had 7 bases not matched to a gene; V was cut back by 4 bases and J by 5 bases. The CDR3 has 14 residues. The CDR3 is CASSRTGTQETQYF. The CDR3 bases are TGCGCCAGCAGCCGGACAGGGACCCAGGAGACCCAGTACTTC.